The rows below give T cell receptor beta chains drawn from one sample of a study of response to subunit inactivated influenza vaccine. MiXCR was run by TCRdb on the RT-PCR reads, yielding one entry per CDR3 protein. The table records roughly 500,000 distinct CDR3 sequences, 15% to 20% of them present only once. Specimen: CD4+ T cells sorted from PBMCs, collected 23 months after vaccination. These receptors were collected from a man aged 45 to 70 who received an inactivated influenza vaccine. The CDR3 runs from the conserved cysteine through the conserved F or W. The order of the fields is J gene, clone size, V gene, D gene, CDR3 DNA, CDR3 protein. D genes are given only for firm matches. Size values are once, few and many counts, or a class for expanded clones, and some rows have none.

TRBJ1-4	NA	TRBV20-1	TRBD1	TGCAGTGCCACCTCAACAACGGGACAGTATGAAAAACTGTTTTTT	CSATSTTGQYEKLFF
TRBJ2-1	few	TRBV7-2	NA	TGTGCCAGCAGCCCGGGACGCGAAAAGGGCAATGAGCAGTTCTTC	CASSPGREKGNEQFF
TRBJ2-5	NA	TRBV6-2/TRBV6-3	NA	TGTGCCAGCAGTCTTTTGACTGGACGAAGAGAGACCCAGTACTTC	CASSLLTGRRETQYF
TRBJ2-6	many	TRBV19	NA	TGTGCCAGTAGGGCTAACTCTGGGGCCAACGTCCTGACTTTC	CASRANSGANVLTF
TRBJ2-5	many	TRBV12-3/TRBV12-4	NA	TGTGCCAGCAGCGAACGGGAGACCCAGTACTTC	CASSERETQYF
TRBJ2-1	many	TRBV28	NA	TGTGCCAGCAGTTTAGGTCAGGACAATGAGCAGTTCTTC	CASSLGQDNEQFF
TRBJ2-3	many	TRBV5-6	NA	TGTGCCAGCAGCTTGGGGCCAGGGGCGGATACGCAGTATTTT	CASSLGPGADTQYF
TRBJ1-2	few	TRBV7-8	NA	TGTGCCAGCAGCCCCGGCGTGAGAGGGGGGAACTATGGCTACACCTTC	CASSPGVRGGNYGYTF
TRBJ2-3	NA	TRBV11-3	NA	TGTGCCAGCAGCTACCGAGGGCGGGTAGGCACAGATACGCAGTATTTT	CASSYRGRVGTDTQYF
TRBJ1-5	many	TRBV10-3	NA	TGTGCCATCAGAGCAGGTCCGGGAGAACAGCCCCAGCATTTT	CAIRAGPGEQPQHF
TRBJ2-1	few	TRBV20-1	NA	TGCAGTGCTAGACAACACGAGGAGCAGTTCTTC	CSARQHEEQFF
TRBJ2-7	few	TRBV20-1	NA	TGCAGTGCTAGAGATGCGGAAAGTCGGTTTTTCACCTACGAGCAGTACTTC	CSARDAESRFFTYEQYF
TRBJ2-7	NA	TRBV3-1	TRBD1	TGTGCCAGCAGCCAAGGTAGGGGCTCCACGGGACAGGAACTGACTAGGCAGTACTTC	CASSQGRGSTGQELTRQYF
TRBJ1-1	few	TRBV19	TRBD1	TGTGCCAGTAGAGGACAGGGGTTGAAGACTGAAGCTTTCTTT	CASRGQGLKTEAFF
TRBJ1-1	many	TRBV4-1	NA	TGCGCCAGCAGCCAAGAGGGGGGCTTGGGAGCTTTCTTT	CASSQEGGLGAFF
TRBJ2-3	NA	TRBV24-1	NA	TGTGCCACCAGTGACGCCTTCGGGGATGAGGATACGCAGTATTTT	CATSDAFGDEDTQYF
TRBJ2-3	NA	TRBV20-1	NA	TGCAGTGCCGCTACAAGCACAGATACGCAGTATTTT	CSAATSTDTQYF
TRBJ2-5	few	TRBV30	TRBD2	TGTGCCTGGAGTGTGAGTAGCGGGGGTCAACGAAGGGCCCAAGAGACCCAGTACTTC	CAWSVSSGGQRRAQETQYF
TRBJ2-3	few	TRBV29-1	TRBD2	TGCAGCGTCTCCCCCCTCGTTAGTAGCGGGAGTAGAAATACGCAGTATTTT	CSVSPLVSSGSRNTQYF
TRBJ2-7	NA	TRBV15	NA	TGTGCCACCAGCAGAGGACCTGGTTTTTTCTCAAAGCCCTACGAGCAGTACTTC	CATSRGPGFFSKPYEQYF
TRBJ2-4	few	TRBV14	TRBD2	TGTGCCAGCAGCCAAGGTTGGGGGGGAAACATTCAGTACTTC	CASSQGWGGNIQYF
TRBJ2-5	NA	TRBV9	TRBD2	TGTGCCAGCAGCGTATCGGGACTACAAGAGACCCAGTACTTC	CASSVSGLQETQYF
TRBJ2-1	NA	TRBV29-1	TRBD1	TGCAGCGCCATGTTGCGGGACAGGGGGAACGATGAGCAGTTCTTC	CSAMLRDRGNDEQFF
TRBJ2-7	NA	TRBV27	TRBD2	TGTGCCAGCAGGACCACTAGCGGGAGGTTCGAGCAGTACTTC	CASRTTSGRFEQYF
TRBJ1-2	few	TRBV20-1	NA	TGCAGCCGGGGGGGGACCGTGGACTATGGCTACACCTTC	CSRGGTVDYGYTF
TRBJ1-2	few	TRBV2	NA	TGTGCCAGCAGGGTCGGCCAGGGGAATGGCTACACCTTC	CASRVGQGNGYTF
TRBJ2-7	NA	TRBV28	NA	TGTGCCAGCAGCCCAACTTTAGGAGCTGGGGGCGAGCAGTACTTC	CASSPTLGAGGEQYF
TRBJ2-3	few	TRBV2	NA	TGTGCCAGCAGTCGGGACTTCGATACGCAGTATTTT	CASSRDFDTQYF
TRBJ2-4	few	TRBV11-2	NA	TGTGCCAGCAGCTTAGATCCGGTTCAGGGTGCCATTCAGTACTTC	CASSLDPVQGAIQYF
TRBJ2-1	NA	TRBV3-1	TRBD1	TGTGCCAGCAGACCGGGACAGGGTATGGGTGAGCAGTTCTTC	CASRPGQGMGEQFF
TRBJ1-6	NA	TRBV20-1	NA	TGCAGTGCTAGATGGGCGACAGGTGGTTCACCCCTCCACTTT	CSARWATGGSPLHF
TRBJ2-1	NA	TRBV6-4	NA	TGTGCCAGCAGTATGGAGGCCGGTACCTACAATGAGCAGTTCTTC	CASSMEAGTYNEQFF
TRBJ1-5	NA	TRBV6-5	NA	TGTGCCAGCAGTTATGGCAGGGGTTCGGGTCAGCCCCAGCATTTT	CASSYGRGSGQPQHF
TRBJ1-5	NA	TRBV15	TRBD1	TGTGCCACCAGCAGAGTTCAGGGACAGGGTAATCATCCCCAGCATTTT	CATSRVQGQGNHPQHF
TRBJ2-1	NA	TRBV20-1	NA	TGCAGTGCTAGAATGGCGGCTTATTACAATGAGCAGTTCTTC	CSARMAAYYNEQFF
TRBJ1-1	few	TRBV3-1	NA	TGTGCCAGCAGCCAAGTACCGTTAGGAAGTCGAGCTTTCTTT	CASSQVPLGSRAFF
TRBJ1-3	NA	TRBV12-3/TRBV12-4	NA	TGTGCCAGCAGCGGTCCGGGGACACGCTCTGGAAACACCATATATTTT	CASSGPGTRSGNTIYF
TRBJ2-7	NA	TRBV5-1	NA	TGCGCCAGCAGCTTGCATAGCGTAGACTACGAGCAGTACTTC	CASSLHSVDYEQYF
TRBJ1-2	NA	TRBV6-1	NA	TGTGCCAGCACCCCCGGGGATTCGGGGGGCTACACCTTC	CASTPGDSGGYTF
TRBJ2-1	NA	TRBV9	TRBD2	TGTGCCAGCAGCGGGGGACTAGCGATTCCAGGGGGCTCCTACAATGAGCAGTTCTTC	CASSGGLAIPGGSYNEQFF
TRBJ2-3	NA	TRBV29-1	NA	TGCAGCGTTGAGGCCCCAGGGGGGAGGACAGATACGCAGTATTTT	CSVEAPGGRTDTQYF
TRBJ2-1	many	TRBV20-1	TRBD2	TGCAGTGCTACCTCCGTATGGGGAAGCGGGAGGGGCGGGAATGAGCAGTTCTTC	CSATSVWGSGRGGNEQFF
TRBJ2-3	few	TRBV5-6	NA	TGTGCCAGCAGCTTGTCAGGGGCGCAAGATACGCAGTATTTT	CASSLSGAQDTQYF
TRBJ2-1	many	TRBV12-3/TRBV12-4	NA	TGTGCCAGCAGTTTAATGGGTTGGGCTGGGGATGAGCAGTTCTTC	CASSLMGWAGDEQFF
TRBJ1-5	many	TRBV12-3/TRBV12-4	NA	TGTGCCAGCAGTTTTTTCAGGGCGAATTGGAATAGGAATCAGCCCCAGCATTTT	CASSFFRANWNRNQPQHF
TRBJ2-3	NA	TRBV4-2	NA	TGTGCCAGCAGCCAAGATTTTGCGGGACCAATTCTTTTT	CASSQDFAGPILF
TRBJ2-6	NA	TRBV3-1	NA	TGTGCCAGCAGCCGGACATGGGGGTCTGGGGCCAACGTCCTGACTTTC	CASSRTWGSGANVLTF
TRBJ1-2	few	TRBV5-1	NA	TGCGCCAGCAGCGGTCTTCGTAGCGATGGCTACACCTTC	CASSGLRSDGYTF